This record covers a single T cell receptor (beta chain). These data come from a study of blood T cell repertoires in COVID-19. Study details: COVID-19 samples from acute and convalescent phases originated in the United States, Italy and Spain.

V shed 4 bases and J 7 bases; nucleotides not matched to a gene: 12. Per the germline V gene, CDR1 is LNHDA and CDR2 is SQIVND (reference sequence). The CDR3 consists of 16 residues. Per the original methods: Amplification with reference gene primers provided the estimates of nucleated cell counts. Some clones are missing from TCRdb's copy, which holds only in-frame ones; the method was immunoSEQ multiplex PCR. V and J calls and clone size follow that table, whereas D and trimming were derived from the DNA. This table holds roughly 71,000 clones, around 80% found once. This sequence originates from a man between 65 and 85 years old who had recovered from COVID-19. Sequenced input: peripheral blood. The rearrangement links TRBV19 to TRBJ2-7, with 11 bases fitting TRBD2. CDR3 loop: CASSKTSGSPVGEQYF. The DNA of the CDR3 is TGTGCCAGTAGTAAAACTAGCGGGAGCCCCGTTGGGGAGCAGTACTTC.